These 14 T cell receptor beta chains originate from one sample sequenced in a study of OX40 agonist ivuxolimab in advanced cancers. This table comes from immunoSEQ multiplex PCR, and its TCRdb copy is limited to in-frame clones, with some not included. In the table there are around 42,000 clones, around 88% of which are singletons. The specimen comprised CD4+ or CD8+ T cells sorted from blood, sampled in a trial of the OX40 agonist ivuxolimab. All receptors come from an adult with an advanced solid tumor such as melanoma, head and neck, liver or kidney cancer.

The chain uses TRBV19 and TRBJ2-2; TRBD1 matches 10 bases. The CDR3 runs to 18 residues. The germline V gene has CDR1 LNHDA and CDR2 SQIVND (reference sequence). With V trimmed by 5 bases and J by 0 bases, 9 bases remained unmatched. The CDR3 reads CASSSPPGQGTNTGELFF. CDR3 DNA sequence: TGTGCCAGTAGTTCCCCGCCGGGACAGGGGACGAACACCGGGGAGCTGTTTTTT. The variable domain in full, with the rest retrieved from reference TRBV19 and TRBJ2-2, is DGGITQSPKYLFRKEGQNVTLSCEQNLNHDAMYWYRQDPGQGLRLIYYSQIVNDFQKGDIAEGYSVSREKKESFPLTVTSAQKNPTAFYLCASSSPPGQGTNTGELFFGEGSRLTVL.

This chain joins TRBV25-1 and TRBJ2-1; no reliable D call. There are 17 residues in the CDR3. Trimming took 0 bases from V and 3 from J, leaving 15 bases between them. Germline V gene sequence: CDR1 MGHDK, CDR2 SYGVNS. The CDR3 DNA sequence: TGTGCCAGCAGTGAATACTTGGTATGGGTCGACTACAATGAGCAGTTCTTC. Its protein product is CASSEYLVWVDYNEQFF.

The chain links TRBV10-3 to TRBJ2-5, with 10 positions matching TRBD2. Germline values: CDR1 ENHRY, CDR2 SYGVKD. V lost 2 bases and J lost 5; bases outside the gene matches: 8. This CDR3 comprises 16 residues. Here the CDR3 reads CAISEDLAGVLETQYF. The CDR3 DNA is TGTGCCATCAGTGAGGATCTAGCGGGAGTCCTTGAGACCCAGTACTTC.

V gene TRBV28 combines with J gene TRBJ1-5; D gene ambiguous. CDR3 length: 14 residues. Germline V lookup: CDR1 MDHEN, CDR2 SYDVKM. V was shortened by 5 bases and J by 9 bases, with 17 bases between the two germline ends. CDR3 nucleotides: TGTGCCAGCAGTCCATCCGCATCGGCATCGCCCCAGCATTTT. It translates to CASSPSASASPQHF.

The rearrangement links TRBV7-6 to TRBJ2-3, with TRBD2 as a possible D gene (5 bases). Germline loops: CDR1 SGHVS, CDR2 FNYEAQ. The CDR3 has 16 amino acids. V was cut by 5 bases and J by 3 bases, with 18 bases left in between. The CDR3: CASSPQPGSRTDTQYF. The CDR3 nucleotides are TGTGCCAGCAGCCCACAGCCGGGAAGTAGGACAGATACGCAGTATTTT.

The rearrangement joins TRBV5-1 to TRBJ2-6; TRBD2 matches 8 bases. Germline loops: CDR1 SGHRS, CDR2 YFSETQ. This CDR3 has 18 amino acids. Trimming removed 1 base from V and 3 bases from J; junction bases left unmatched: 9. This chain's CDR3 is CASSLSQAGVDGANVLTF. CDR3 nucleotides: TGCGCCAGCAGCTTGAGCCAAGCGGGAGTCGATGGGGCCAACGTCCTGACTTTC.

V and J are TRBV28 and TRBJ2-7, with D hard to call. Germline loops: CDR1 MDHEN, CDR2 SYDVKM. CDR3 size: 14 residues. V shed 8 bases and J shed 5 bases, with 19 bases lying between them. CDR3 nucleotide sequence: TGTGCCAGCGGCACGGTAGGACCATACGACGAGCAGTACTTC. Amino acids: CASGTVGPYDEQYF.

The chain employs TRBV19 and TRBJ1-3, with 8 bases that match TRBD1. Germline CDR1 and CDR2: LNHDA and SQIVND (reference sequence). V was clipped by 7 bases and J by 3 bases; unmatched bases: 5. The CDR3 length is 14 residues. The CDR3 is CASTPGTGGNTIYF. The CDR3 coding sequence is TGTGCCAGTACCCCGGGGACAGGTGGAAACACCATATATTTT.

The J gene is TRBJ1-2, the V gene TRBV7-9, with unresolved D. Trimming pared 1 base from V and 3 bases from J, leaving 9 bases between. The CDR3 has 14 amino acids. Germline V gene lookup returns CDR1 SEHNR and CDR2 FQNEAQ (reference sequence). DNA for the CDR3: TGTGCCAGCAGCTTAGGGTGGAAGGACTATGGCTACACCTTC. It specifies CASSLGWKDYGYTF.

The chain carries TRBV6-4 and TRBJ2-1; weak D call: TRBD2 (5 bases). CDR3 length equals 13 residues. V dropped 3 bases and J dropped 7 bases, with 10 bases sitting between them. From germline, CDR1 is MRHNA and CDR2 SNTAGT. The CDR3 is CASSEGSANEQFF. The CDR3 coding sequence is TGTGCCAGCAGTGAGGGGAGTGCGAATGAGCAGTTCTTC.

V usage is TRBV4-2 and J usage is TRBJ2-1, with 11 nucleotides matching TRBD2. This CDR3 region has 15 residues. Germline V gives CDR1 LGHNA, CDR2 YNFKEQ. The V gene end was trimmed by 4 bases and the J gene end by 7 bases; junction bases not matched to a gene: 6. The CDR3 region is CASSPPGTSGNEQFF. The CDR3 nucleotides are TGTGCCAGCAGCCCCCCCGGGACTAGCGGTAATGAGCAGTTCTTC.

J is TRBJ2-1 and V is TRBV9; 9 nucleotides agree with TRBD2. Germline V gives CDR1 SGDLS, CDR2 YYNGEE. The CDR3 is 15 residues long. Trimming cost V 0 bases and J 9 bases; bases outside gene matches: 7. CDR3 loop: CASSVVGREGREQFF. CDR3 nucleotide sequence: TGTGCCAGCAGCGTAGTGGGGCGGGAGGGCCGTGAGCAGTTCTTC.

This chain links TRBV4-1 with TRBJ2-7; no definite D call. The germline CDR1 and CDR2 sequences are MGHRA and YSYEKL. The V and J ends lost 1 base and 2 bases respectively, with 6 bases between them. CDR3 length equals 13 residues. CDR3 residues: CASSQAAAYEQYF. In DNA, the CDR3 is TGCGCCAGCAGCCAAGCCGCCGCCTACGAGCAGTACTTC.

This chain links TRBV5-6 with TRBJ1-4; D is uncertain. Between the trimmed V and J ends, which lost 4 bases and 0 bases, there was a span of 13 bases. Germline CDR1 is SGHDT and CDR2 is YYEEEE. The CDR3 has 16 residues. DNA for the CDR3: TGTGCCAGCAGCACTCGGGTCCATGCAACTAATGAAAAACTGTTTTTT. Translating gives CASSTRVHATNEKLFF.